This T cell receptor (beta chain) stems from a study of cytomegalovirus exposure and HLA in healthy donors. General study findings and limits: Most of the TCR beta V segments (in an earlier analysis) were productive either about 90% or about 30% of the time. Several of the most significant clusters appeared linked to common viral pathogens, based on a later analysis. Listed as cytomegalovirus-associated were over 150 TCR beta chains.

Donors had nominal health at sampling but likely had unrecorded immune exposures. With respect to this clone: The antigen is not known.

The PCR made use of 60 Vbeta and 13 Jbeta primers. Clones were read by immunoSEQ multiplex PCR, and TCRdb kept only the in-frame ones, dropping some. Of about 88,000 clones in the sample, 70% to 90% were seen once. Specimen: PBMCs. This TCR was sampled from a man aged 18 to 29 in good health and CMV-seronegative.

CDR3 nucleotides: TGCGCCAGCAGCGGGACTAGCGGGAACACCGGGGAGCTGTTTTTT. Amino acids: CASSGTSGNTGELFF. The chain is built from TRBV5-1 and TRBJ2-2, with 11 bases fitting TRBD2. Germline trimming cut 4 bases from V and 1 base from J; bases unmatched to any gene: 0. The CDR3 totals 15 residues. The germline CDR1 and CDR2 sequences are SGHRS and YFSETQ.